This T cell receptor beta chain was found in a study of OX40 agonist ivuxolimab in advanced cancers. Some clones are missing from TCRdb's copy, which holds only in-frame ones; the method was immunoSEQ multiplex PCR. The sample has tens of thousands of clones; around 82% are singletons. The CDR3 covers 15 residues. Losses at the gene ends were 7 bases for V and 7 bases for J; bases not matched to a gene: 10. Per germline, CDR1 LNHDA and CDR2 SQIVND (reference sequence). The clonotype comes from an adult with an advanced solid tumor such as melanoma, head and neck, liver or kidney cancer. V and J are TRBV19 and TRBJ1-1, with 12 bases matching TRBD1. The sequences come from CD4+ or CD8+ T cells sorted from blood, collected in a trial of the OX40 agonist ivuxolimab. For the CDR3, the DNA is TGTGCCAGTATCCCCTCCGGGACAGGGGGCGTTGAAGCTTTCTTT. This translates into CASIPSGTGGVEAFF.